The 20 T cell receptor beta chains presented below share a single source sample, sequenced in a study of cytomegalovirus exposure and HLA in healthy donors. Primers for the PCR totalled 60 Vbeta and 13 Jbeta. Sequencing was performed with immunoSEQ multiplex PCR; in TCRdb, only in-frame clones are kept and a portion is missing. The sample includes approximately 220,000 clones, over 75% of them seen just once. Sequencing was done on a sample of PBMCs. These receptors came from a male donor in good health and CMV-seronegative.

The chain joins TRBV28 to TRBJ1-1, with D unclear. V was cut by 1 base and J by 8 bases, with 11 bases left in between. In germline, CDR1 is MDHEN, CDR2 SYDVKM. CDR3 length: 13 residues. The CDR3 reads CASSLLRAGEAFF. For the CDR3, the DNA is TGTGCCAGCAGTTTATTGAGGGCCGGAGAAGCTTTCTTT.

CDR3 bases: TGTGCCAGCAGCGTAGGGGCCGGGACAGGGGTTGGCTATGGCTACACCTTC. As protein: CASSVGAGTGVGYGYTF. The V and J genes are TRBV9 and TRBJ1-2; 10 nucleotides line up with TRBD1. Unmatched junction bases numbered 9, after V lost 0 bases and J lost 4 bases. The CDR3 is 17 residues long. Looked up from germline, CDR1 is SGDLS and CDR2 is YYNGEE.

This chain joins TRBV30 and TRBJ2-1, with TRBD2 as a possible D gene (7 bases). CDR1 is GTSNPN and CDR2 is SVGIG in the germline V gene (reference sequence). V gave up 6 bases and J gave up 10 bases, with 22 bases separating them. The CDR3 has 14 amino acids. CDR3 in DNA: TGTGCCTGTCGCGGGGGCTCAATCGCAGGGGAGCAGTTCTTC. Its translation: CACRGGSIAGEQFF.

The genes are TRBV27 and TRBJ2-7; TRBD1 agrees at 9 bases. Germline loops: CDR1 MNHEY, CDR2 SMNVEV (reference sequence). Germline trimming cut 4 bases from V and 5 bases from J; bases unmatched to any gene: 3. The CDR3 runs 13 residues. DNA for the CDR3: TGTGCCAGCAGTTGGGACAGGGTACACGAGCAGTACTTC. Its translation is CASSWDRVHEQYF.

The chain couples TRBV7-9 to TRBJ2-1, with 11 bases identical to TRBD2. The germline V gene encodes CDR1 SEHNR and CDR2 FQNEAQ (reference sequence). V lost 5 bases, J lost 4 bases, and 16 bases stayed unmatched. The CDR3 consists of 19 residues. CDR3: CASSPTTSSGGQAYNEQFF. The CDR3 bases are TGTGCCAGCAGCCCTACCACCTCTAGCGGGGGGCAGGCTTACAATGAGCAGTTCTTC.

This chain links TRBV9 with TRBJ1-2; 9 positions agree with TRBD1. Germline V CDR1 and CDR2: SGDLS, YYNGEE. The CDR3 covers 15 residues. V dropped 4 bases and J dropped 7; count of bases not matched to a gene: 11. The CDR3 DNA follows: TGTGCCAGCAGCCCCCGGGACAGGGAGGACGTTGGCTACACCTTC. Residues: CASSPRDREDVGYTF.

V usage is TRBV11-3 and J usage is TRBJ1-6, with 9 bases matching TRBD1. This CDR3 contains 16 residues. V trimming: 5 bases; J trimming: 6 bases; junction bases outside the gene matches: 8. Germline-derived CDR1 and CDR2 are SGHNT and YENEEA. In DNA, the CDR3 is TGTGCCAGCAGCCCCGGTACAGGGGGCGTTAATTCACCCCTCCACTTT. It encodes CASSPGTGGVNSPLHF.

This clone was detected only once. V is TRBV15 and J is TRBJ1-5; D perhaps matches TRBD1 (5 bases). V dropped 1 base and J dropped 4 bases, with 17 bases sitting between them. Germline CDR1 and CDR2: LNHNV and YYDKDF (reference sequence). This CDR3 contains 17 residues. CDR3 in DNA: TGTGCCACCAGCAGAGCCTCTATAGGGACTGCTAATCAGCCCCAGCATTTT. It translates to CATSRASIGTANQPQHF.

This chain links TRBV9 with TRBJ2-2, with D unclear. Trimming took off 0 bases at V and 4 bases at J, with 10 bases between the two ends. Germline V gene sequence: CDR1 SGDLS, CDR2 YYNGEE. This CDR3 is 15 amino acids long. CDR3 sequence: CASSVASRITGELFF. The CDR3 DNA reads TGTGCCAGCAGCGTAGCTTCCAGAATCACCGGGGAGCTGTTTTTT. The full variable domain, completed using reference TRBV9 and TRBJ2-2, is DSGVTQTPKHLITATGQRVTLRCSPRSGDLSVYWYQQSLDQGLQFLIQYYNGEERAKGNILERFSAQQFPDLHSELNLSSLELGDSALYFCASSVASRITGELFFGEGSRLTVL.

The CDR3 is CASSLGGGTVAFF. CDR3 in DNA: TGTGCCAGCAGCTTAGGAGGGGGCACAGTTGCTTTCTTT. The V call is TRBV7-2, the J call TRBJ1-1; TRBD1 matches 7 bases. This CDR3 contains 13 residues. J gave up 11 bases and V 1 base, and 7 bases lay outside the gene matches. Per the germline V gene, CDR1 is SGHTA and CDR2 is FQGNSA.

This clone was seen more than once but under ten times. V gene TRBV29-1 combines with J gene TRBJ1-5, with D possibly TRBD1 on 6 matching bases. The CDR3 contains 15 residues. Germline V gene lookup returns CDR1 SQVTM and CDR2 ANQGSEA. Trimming took off 4 bases at V and 2 bases at J, with 15 bases between the two ends. As DNA, the CDR3 is TGCAGCGTTGCCAATACGCAGGGGCGCAATCAGCCCCAGCATTTT. This gives the protein CSVANTQGRNQPQHF. The full variable domain, its missing parts supplied by reference TRBV29-1 and TRBJ1-5, is SAVISQKPSRDICQRGTSLTIQCQVDSQVTMMFWYRQQPGQSLTLIATANQGSEATYESGFVIDKFPISRPNLTFSTLTVSNMSPEDSSIYLCSVANTQGRNQPQHFGDGTRLSIL.

The V call is TRBV28, the J call TRBJ2-1; 7 bases line up with TRBD1. There are 16 residues in the CDR3. Germline CDR1 MDHEN, CDR2 SYDVKM. V was pared by 4 bases and J by 5 bases, with 11 bases of the junction left unmatched. CDR3 in amino acids: CASSSPLTGTHNEQFF. The CDR3 bases are TGTGCCAGCAGTTCCCCCTTGACAGGGACCCACAATGAGCAGTTCTTC.

This chain's CDR3 is CASSLLQGAADTQYF. CDR3 bases: TGTGCCAGCAGTTTACTGCAGGGGGCGGCGGATACGCAGTATTTT. The rearrangement joins TRBV27 to TRBJ2-3; TRBD1 aligns across 8 bases. The germline V gene has CDR1 MNHEY and CDR2 SMNVEV (reference sequence). The CDR3 runs 15 residues. V shed 2 bases, J shed 6 bases, and the junction held 7 bases outside the gene matches.

This chain links TRBV6-5 with TRBJ2-7, with 10 bases fitting TRBD1. After removal of 3 bases from V and 4 bases from J, the junction contained 3 bases not matched to a gene. This CDR3 is 14 amino acids long. Germline-derived CDR1 and CDR2 are MNHEY and SVGAGI. The CDR3 DNA reads TGTGCCAGCAGTTATGTGGGACAGGGGTACGAGCAGTACTTC. It encodes CASSYVGQGYEQYF.

Points on this clone: At one end, the junction sequence differs from germline, possibly due to a read error. The V call is TRBV7-9, the J call TRBJ2-7, with a possible D match to TRBD2 (6 bases). Looked up from germline, CDR1 is SEHNR and CDR2 is FQNEAQ (reference sequence). The CDR3 is 16 amino acids. CDR3 in amino acids: CSSSPPEGLLVYEQYF. CDR3 sequence (DNA): TGTTCCAGCAGCCCCCCCGAGGGACTCCTGGTCTACGAGCAGTACTTC.

Details on this clone: Different DNA sequences within this sample yield the same CDR3. V is TRBV6-1 and J is TRBJ2-3; the match to TRBD1 covers 7 bases. Germline loops: CDR1 MNHNS, CDR2 SASEGT. The V gene end was trimmed by 7 bases and the J gene end by 3 bases; junction bases not matched to a gene: 4. The CDR3 spans 13 residues. CDR3 region: CASKAGGTDTQYF. The CDR3 nucleotides read TGTGCCAGCAAGGCAGGGGGAACAGATACGCAGTATTTT.

The chain couples TRBV2 to TRBJ1-4; TRBD1 might be the D (5 bases). Looked up from germline, CDR1 is SNHLY and CDR2 is FYNNEI. V gave up 7 bases and J gave up 7 bases, with 16 bases separating them. This CDR3 is built from 14 residues. The CDR3 DNA reads as TGTGCCAGCAACCCCGGGCAGGGCATTGAAAAACTGTTTTTT. Its translation: CASNPGQGIEKLFF.

The chain joins TRBV7-9 to TRBJ2-7; perhaps TRBD1 as D (5 bases). Germline values: CDR1 SEHNR, CDR2 FQNEAQ (reference sequence). Trimming left V 5 bases short and J 5 bases short, with 19 bases between. The CDR3 has 15 residues. The CDR3 DNA follows: TGTGCCAGCAGCCCCAGGGAAGGGGTAGTGGACGAGCAGTACTTC. Residues: CASSPREGVVDEQYF.

As to this clone: The same CDR3 can be traced to other DNA sequences in this sample. The chain combines TRBV20-1 with TRBJ2-5; tentative D call: TRBD1 (5 bases). CDR3 length: 11 residues. The germline V and J ends were trimmed by 2 bases and 5 bases, with 6 bases remaining between them. Germline CDR1 and CDR2: DFQATT and SNEGSKA (reference sequence). The CDR3 sequence is CSARPGETQYF. The CDR3 DNA is TGCAGTGCTAGACCAGGGGAGACCCAGTACTTC.

This chain links TRBV27 with TRBJ2-2; perhaps TRBD1 as D (6 bases). This CDR3 is 14 amino acids long. The V end was cut by 2 bases, the J end by 5 bases, with 9 bases between. Germline values: CDR1 MNHEY, CDR2 SMNVEV (reference sequence). The CDR3 here is CASSLDRTTGELFF. The DNA for the CDR3 is TGTGCCAGCAGTTTAGACAGGACTACCGGGGAGCTGTTTTTT.